This T cell receptor (beta chain) is drawn from a study of early T cells in non-severe SARS-CoV-2 infection. With V trimmed by 3 bases and J by 4 bases, 9 bases remained unmatched. This CDR3 is 15 amino acids long. The germline gives CDR1 SGHNT, CDR2 YYREEE (reference sequence). This clonotype was picked up many times. Its antigen is still unknown. TCRdb analysed the 5' RACE reads with MiXCR anew, one entry per CDR3 protein. The sample gives fewer than 80,000 distinct CDR3 sequences, roughly 13% of which show up once; about 5.2% is in the top ten. Study-level points and caveats: The VDJdb matching leaned toward anti-spike CD8 responses and overlooked private and CD4 specificities.

The sequence derives from an adult who was a healthcare worker with PCR-confirmed SARS-CoV-2 infection or an uninfected control (not recorded which). This rearrangement joins TRBV5-4 to TRBJ2-7; TRBD1 matches at 8 bases. Source material: whole blood. The CDR3 loop reads CASSSPGQDFYEQYF. The CDR3 DNA reads as TGTGCCAGCAGCTCACCGGGACAGGACTTTTACGAGCAGTACTTC.